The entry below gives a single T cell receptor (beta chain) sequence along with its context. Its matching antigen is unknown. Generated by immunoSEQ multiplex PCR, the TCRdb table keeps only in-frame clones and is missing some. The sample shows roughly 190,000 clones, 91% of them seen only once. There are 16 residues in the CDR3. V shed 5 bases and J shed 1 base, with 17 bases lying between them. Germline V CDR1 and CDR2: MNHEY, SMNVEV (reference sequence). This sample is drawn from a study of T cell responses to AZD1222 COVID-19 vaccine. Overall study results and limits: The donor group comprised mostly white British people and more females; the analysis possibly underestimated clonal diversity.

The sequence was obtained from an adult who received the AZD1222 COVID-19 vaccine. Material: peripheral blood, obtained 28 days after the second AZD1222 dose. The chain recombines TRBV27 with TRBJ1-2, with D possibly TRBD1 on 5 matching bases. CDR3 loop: CASSGSGQNYNYGYTF. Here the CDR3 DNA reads TGTGCCAGCAGTGGCTCGGGGCAGAATTATAACTATGGCTACACCTTC.